Sequencing of this TCR beta chain was carried out in a study of shared clonotypes between healthy human individuals. Study-level background: A couple of women and a few men aged 18 to 49 made up the donors.

About this clone itself: What it binds is unknown. A read error may account for a junction end that differs from germline.

It was CD45RO-negative cells, positively selected for CCR7, that made up naive CD8 cells, with terminally differentiated effector memory CD45RA+ cells excluded. Sequencing was performed with immunoSEQ multiplex PCR; in TCRdb, only in-frame clones are kept and a portion is missing. The sample holds about 2 million clones; about 95% are singletons and the top ten take around 1.1%. Broader study findings: Several donors showed sharing of approximately 5% of naive CD4 clonotypes.

The source material was naive CD8+ T cells sorted from blood. The clonotype comes from a man between 18 and 35 years old in good health.

CDR3 DNA: TGTGCCAGCAGTTACTACAGGGGCAACCAGCCCCAGCATTTT. Translation gives CASSYYRGNQPQHF. The rearrangement uses TRBV6-6 and TRBJ1-5; 7 bases map to TRBD1. This CDR3 contains 14 residues. Germline assignment: CDR1 MNHNY and CDR2 SVGAGI (reference sequence).